A selection of T cell receptor beta chains follows, all from one sample in a study of response to subunit inactivated influenza vaccine. MiXCR was run by TCRdb on the RT-PCR reads, yielding one entry per CDR3 protein. The sample records about 580,000 distinct CDR3 sequences, 14% being singletons. Sample: PBMCs from blood, taken approximately 12 days after vaccination. Receptors were obtained from a man in his fifties or sixties who received an inactivated influenza vaccine. The CDR3 runs from the conserved cysteine through the conserved F or W. The D gene is left open where the match is weak. Not every row has a clone size; where given, it reads once, few, many or a size class.

j_call v_call d_call clone_size cdr3_aa cdr3_nt
TRBJ2-1 TRBV5-1 TRBD2 few CASSPRLAGGRDEQFF TGCGCCAGCAGCCCAAGGCTAGCGGGAGGGCGGGATGAGCAGTTCTTC
TRBJ2-3 TRBV10-3 - few CAISEAAGSDTQYF TGTGCCATCAGTGAGGCGGCCGGGTCGGATACGCAGTATTTT
TRBJ2-5 TRBV3-1 TRBD1 few CASSHSYRDRGQETQYF TGTGCCAGCAGCCACTCCTACCGGGACAGGGGCCAAGAGACCCAGTACTTC
TRBJ1-6 TRBV6-5 TRBD1 - CASSSRDRGFSPLHF TGTGCCAGCAGTTCCCGGGACAGGGGGTTTTCACCCCTCCACTTT
TRBJ2-5 TRBV5-6 - - CASSLAGGPKETQYF TGTGCCAGCAGCTTGGCCGGGGGCCCCAAAGAGACCCAGTACTTC
TRBJ1-6 TRBV7-2 - few CASSPKYNSPLHF TGTGCCAGCAGCCCGAAATATAATTCACCCCTCCACTTT
TRBJ2-6 TRBV4-3 - - CASSQGLSGANVLTF TGCGCCAGCAGCCAAGGGCTTTCTGGGGCCAACGTCCTGACTTTC
TRBJ2-1 TRBV19 - - CASTPLDREGEQFF TGTGCCAGTACCCCGTTGGACAGGGAGGGTGAGCAGTTCTTC
TRBJ2-2 TRBV12-3/TRBV12-4 TRBD2 many CASSLGTSGSTGELFF TGTGCCAGCAGTTTAGGGACTAGCGGGAGCACCGGGGAGCTGTTTTTT
TRBJ1-2 TRBV12-3/TRBV12-4 - many CASSLGVYGYTF TGTGCCAGCAGTTTAGGGGTATATGGCTACACCTTC
TRBJ2-2 TRBV4-2 TRBD2 - CASSPRLASGNTGELFF TGTGCCAGCAGCCCCCGCCTCGCTAGCGGTAACACCGGGGAGCTGTTTTTT
TRBJ2-7 TRBV5-1 - few CASSSNPGPAGEQYF TGCGCCAGCAGCTCAAACCCCGGACCGGCGGGCGAGCAGTACTTC
TRBJ1-5 TRBV15 - few CATSREPWQPQHF TGTGCCACCAGCAGAGAGCCCTGGCAGCCCCAGCATTTT
TRBJ1-1 TRBV29-1 - - CSEIRVNTEAFF TGCAGCGAAATCAGAGTGAACACTGAAGCTTTCTTT
TRBJ2-2 TRBV29-1 - - CSVTGSDTGELFF TGCAGCGTGACGGGGTCGGACACCGGGGAGCTGTTTTTT
TRBJ2-7 TRBV20-1 - many CSARSLREGVIGKQYF TGCAGTGCTAGATCCCTTCGGGAAGGGGTAATAGGGAAGCAGTACTTC
TRBJ2-7 TRBV7-9 - few CASSQTVSDTSYEQYF TGTGCCAGCAGCCAAACGGTGTCGGACACGTCTTACGAGCAGTACTTC
TRBJ2-2 TRBV20-1 - many CSAQEGAMNTGELFF TGCAGTGCTCAGGAGGGGGCAATGAACACCGGGGAGCTGTTTTTT
TRBJ2-1 TRBV28 - - CASSLIAGQGVYNEQFF TGTGCCAGCAGTTTAATTGCGGGACAAGGGGTATACAATGAGCAGTTCTTC
TRBJ2-2 TRBV4-3 - - CASSQDLLSTGELFF TGCGCCAGCAGCCAAGATCTCTTGAGTACCGGGGAGCTGTTTTTT
TRBJ2-1 TRBV20-1 TRBD2 few CSAPRAGTVYNEQFF TGCAGTGCTCCGAGAGCGGGGACTGTTTACAATGAGCAGTTCTTC
TRBJ2-3 TRBV29-1 TRBD2 - CSELGGGSDTQYF TGCAGCGAACTTGGGGGGGGATCAGATACGCAGTATTTT
TRBJ2-7 TRBV27 TRBD2 few CASSLLAGVIEQYF TGTGCCAGCAGTTTACTAGCGGGAGTTATCGAGCAGTACTTC
TRBJ2-4 TRBV6-1 TRBD2 - CASSAGGRGNIQYF TGTGCCAGCAGTGCGGGGGGGCGGGGAAACATTCAGTACTTC
TRBJ1-1 TRBV15 - few CATSTDPGDRTEAFF TGTGCCACCAGCACCGACCCGGGGGATCGGACTGAAGCTTTCTTT
TRBJ2-2 TRBV2 TRBD2 few CASQKVREGELFF TGTGCCAGCCAAAAGGTGCGGGAGGGGGAGCTGTTTTTT
TRBJ2-7 TRBV11-2 TRBD2 - CASSSVSAGTSSYEQYF TGTGCCAGCAGCTCGGTATCTGCCGGGACTAGCTCCTACGAGCAGTACTTC
TRBJ2-1 TRBV7-9 - - CASSERNNNEQFF TGTGCCAGCAGCGAGCGAAACAACAATGAGCAGTTCTTC
TRBJ2-1 TRBV5-1 - - CASSWAPSSSYNEQFF TGCGCCAGCAGCTGGGCCCCCAGTAGCTCCTACAATGAGCAGTTCTTC
TRBJ2-5 TRBV11-2 - - CASSSYKDPQETQYF TGTGCCAGCAGCTCCTACAAGGACCCCCAAGAGACCCAGTACTTC
TRBJ1-4 TRBV7-7 - - CASSPDGSEKLFF TGTGCCAGCAGCCCTGATGGGAGTGAAAAACTGTTTTTT
TRBJ2-5 TRBV20-1 - - CSANDGPQGETQYF TGCAGTGCTAATGATGGACCCCAGGGAGAGACCCAGTACTTC
TRBJ2-7 TRBV28 - - CASSFQASSYEQYF TGTGCCAGCAGTTTCCAGGCTAGCTCCTACGAGCAGTACTTC
TRBJ2-7 TRBV4-2 - - CASSRGEKPQVDEQYF TGTGCCAGCAGCCGAGGGGAGAAACCACAGGTTGACGAGCAGTACTTC
TRBJ2-6 TRBV12-3/TRBV12-4 TRBD1 many CASSPPTGAGANVLTF TGTGCCAGCAGCCCCCCGACAGGGGCTGGGGCCAACGTCCTGACTTTC
TRBJ2-3 TRBV18 - few CASSPIPRIDTQYF TGTGCCAGCTCACCAATCCCGCGTATTGATACGCAGTATTTT
TRBJ2-7 TRBV6-1 - few CASSRGPTLYEQYF TGTGCCAGCAGTCGCGGACCCACCCTCTACGAGCAGTACTTC
TRBJ1-2 TRBV27 - - CASSPVGAGGYTF TGTGCCAGCAGTCCAGTCGGAGCGGGTGGCTACACCTTC
TRBJ2-1 TRBV20-1 TRBD2 few CSARDPAGANEQFF TGCAGTGCTAGAGATCCAGCGGGAGCCAATGAGCAGTTCTTC
TRBJ2-5 TRBV12-3/TRBV12-4 TRBD1 - CASRPGTGGSETQYF TGTGCCAGCAGACCGGGGACAGGGGGCAGTGAGACCCAGTACTTC
TRBJ2-1 TRBV3-1 - once CASSLAATPANEQFF TGTGCCAGCAGCCTCGCGGCAACCCCTGCCAATGAGCAGTTCTTC
TRBJ1-5 TRBV10-3 - - CAISESRGNQPQHF TGTGCCATCAGTGAGTCAAGGGGCAATCAGCCCCAGCATTTT